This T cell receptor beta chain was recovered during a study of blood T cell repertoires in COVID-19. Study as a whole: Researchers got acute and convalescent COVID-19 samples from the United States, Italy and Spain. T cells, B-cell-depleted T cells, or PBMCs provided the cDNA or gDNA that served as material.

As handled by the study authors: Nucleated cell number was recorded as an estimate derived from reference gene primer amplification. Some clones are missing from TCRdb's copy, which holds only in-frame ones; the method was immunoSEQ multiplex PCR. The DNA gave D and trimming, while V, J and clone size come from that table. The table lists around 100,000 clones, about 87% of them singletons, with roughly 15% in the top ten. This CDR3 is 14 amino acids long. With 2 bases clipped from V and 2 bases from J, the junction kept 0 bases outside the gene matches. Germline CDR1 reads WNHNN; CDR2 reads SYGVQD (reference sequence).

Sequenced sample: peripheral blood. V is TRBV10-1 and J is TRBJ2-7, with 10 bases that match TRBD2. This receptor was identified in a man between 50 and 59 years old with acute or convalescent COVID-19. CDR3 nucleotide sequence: TGCGCCAGCAGTGAGACTAGCGGGACCTACGAGCAGTACTTC. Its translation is CASSETSGTYEQYF.